The clone carrying this TCR beta chain appeared once. Some clones are missing from TCRdb's copy, which holds only in-frame ones; the method was immunoSEQ multiplex PCR. The profile shows some 140,000 clones, just under 95% of them singletons. The data stem from a study of control samples from healthy donors and cancer patients. In germline, CDR1 is ENHRY, CDR2 SYGVKD. The CDR3 runs to 15 residues. V was clipped by 7 bases and J by 1 base, with 16 bases between them. Material: PBMCs. This chain links TRBV10-3 with TRBJ1-1, with D perhaps TRBD1 (5 bases). The sequence came from a man aged 60 to 69 with colorectal cancer. The chain's CDR3 is CAITRAGGGNTEAFF. CDR3 nucleotides: TGTGCCATCACCAGAGCTGGGGGGGGGAACACTGAAGCTTTCTTT.